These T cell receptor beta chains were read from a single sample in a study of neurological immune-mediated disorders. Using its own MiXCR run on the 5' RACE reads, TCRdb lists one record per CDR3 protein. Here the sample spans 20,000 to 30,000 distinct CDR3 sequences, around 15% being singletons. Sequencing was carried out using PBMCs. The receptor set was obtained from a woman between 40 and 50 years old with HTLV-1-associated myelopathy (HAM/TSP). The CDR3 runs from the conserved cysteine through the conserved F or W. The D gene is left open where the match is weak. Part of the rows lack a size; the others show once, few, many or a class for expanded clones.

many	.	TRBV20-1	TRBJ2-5	CSARDRLAQETQYF	TGCAGTGCTAGAGATCGCCTCGCCCAAGAGACCCAGTACTTC
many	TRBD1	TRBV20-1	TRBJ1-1	CSARTGGPNTEAFF	TGCAGTGCTAGAACAGGGGGCCCGAACACTGAAGCTTTCTTT
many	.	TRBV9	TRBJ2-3	CASSGDRPTDTQYF	TGTGCCAGCAGCGGAGACAGGCCCACAGATACGCAGTATTTT
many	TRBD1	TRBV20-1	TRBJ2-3	CSAQDRTGPDTQYF	TGCAGTGCTCAGGACCGGACAGGCCCAGATACGCAGTATTTT
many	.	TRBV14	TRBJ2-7	CASSQVASRLYEQYF	TGTGCCAGCAGCCAAGTCGCCAGTCGCCTCTACGAGCAGTACTTC
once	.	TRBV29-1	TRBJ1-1	CSARGWNTEAFF	TGCAGCGCCCGGGGTTGGAACACTGAAGCTTTCTTT
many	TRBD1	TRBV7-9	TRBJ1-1	CASSLPRTGRDTEAFF	TGTGCCAGCAGCTTACCTCGGACAGGGAGGGACACTGAAGCTTTCTTT
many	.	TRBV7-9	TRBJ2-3	CASSLGASIVRDTQYF	TGTGCCAGCAGCTTAGGAGCCAGTATCGTGCGGGATACGCAGTATTTT
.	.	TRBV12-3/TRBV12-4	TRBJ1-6	CASSVGGAKGPLHF	TGTGCCAGCAGTGTCGGAGGCGCCAAGGGACCCCTCCACTTT
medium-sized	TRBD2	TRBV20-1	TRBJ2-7	CSARGTGTSGYEQYF	TGCAGTGCTAGAGGTACCGGGACTAGCGGGTACGAGCAGTACTTC
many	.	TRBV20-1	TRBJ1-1	CSAKGGFPEAFF	TGCAGTGCTAAGGGTGGTTTTCCTGAAGCTTTCTTT
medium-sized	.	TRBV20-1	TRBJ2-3	CSAAFSSTDTQYF	TGCAGTGCAGCTTTCTCTAGCACAGATACGCAGTATTTT
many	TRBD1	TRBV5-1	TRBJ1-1	CASSLEGTGGFEAFF	TGCGCCAGCAGCTTGGAGGGGACAGGGGGCTTTGAAGCTTTCTTT
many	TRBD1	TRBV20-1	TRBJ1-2	CSATRGGGVYGYTF	TGCAGTGCCACCAGGGGAGGGGGCGTCTATGGCTACACCTTC
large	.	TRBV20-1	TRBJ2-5	CSARDLGQQETQYF	TGCAGTGCTAGAGATCTGGGGCAGCAAGAGACCCAGTACTTC
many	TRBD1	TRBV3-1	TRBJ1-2	CASSPLRDRINYGYTF	TGTGCCAGCAGCCCACTCCGGGACAGGATAAACTATGGCTACACCTTC
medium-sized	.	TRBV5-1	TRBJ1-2	CASSNGPAYGYTF	TGCGCCAGCAGCAATGGGCCTGCCTATGGCTACACCTTC
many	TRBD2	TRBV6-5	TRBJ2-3	CASSGPPAGETDTQYF	TGTGCCAGCAGCGGACCACCAGCGGGAGAGACAGATACGCAGTATTTT
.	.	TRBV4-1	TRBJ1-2	CASSHRADDGYTF	TGCGCCAGCAGCCACAGGGCAGACGATGGCTACACCTTC
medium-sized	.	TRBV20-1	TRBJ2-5	CSARDVGEQETQYF	TGCAGTGCTAGAGATGTCGGGGAACAAGAGACCCAGTACTTC
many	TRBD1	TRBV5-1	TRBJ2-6	CASSPPGTGTGANVLTF	TGCGCCAGCAGCCCCCCCGGGACAGGGACTGGGGCCAACGTCCTGACTTTC
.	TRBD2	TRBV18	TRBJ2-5	CASSPTSGGYQESQYF	TGTGCCAGCTCCCCCACTAGCGGGGGATACCAAGAGAGCCAGTACTTC
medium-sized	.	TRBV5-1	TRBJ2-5	CASSLEKETQYF	TGCGCCAGCAGCTTGGAAAAAGAGACCCAGTACTTC
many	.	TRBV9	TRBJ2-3	CASSARGVQADTQYF	TGTGCCAGCAGCGCCAGGGGAGTCCAAGCGGATACGCAGTATTTT
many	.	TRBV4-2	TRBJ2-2	CASSQVFRGPTGELFF	TGTGCCAGCAGCCAAGTTTTTCGGGGTCCCACCGGGGAGCTGTTTTTT
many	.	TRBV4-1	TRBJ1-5	CASSQEAGHSNQPQHF	TGCGCCAGCAGCCAAGAGGCAGGCCATAGCAATCAGCCCCAGCATTTT
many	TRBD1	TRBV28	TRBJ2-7	CASSVTGAQSYEQYF	TGTGCCAGCAGCGTGACAGGGGCTCAGTCCTACGAGCAGTACTTC
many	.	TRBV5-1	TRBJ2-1	CASSLRPDRSYNEQFF	TGCGCCAGCAGCTTGCGTCCGGACAGAAGCTACAATGAGCAGTTCTTC
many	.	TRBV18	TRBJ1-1	CASSSDKANTEAFF	TGTGCCAGCTCATCGGACAAGGCTAACACTGAAGCTTTCTTT
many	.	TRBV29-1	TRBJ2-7	CSVRDNREQYF	TGCAGCGTACGAGACAATAGGGAGCAGTACTTC
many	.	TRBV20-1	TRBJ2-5	CSARDMAAQETQYF	TGCAGTGCTAGAGATATGGCAGCTCAAGAGACCCAGTACTTC
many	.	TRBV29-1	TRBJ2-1	CSVALGGVGDEQFF	TGCAGCGTTGCGCTTGGCGGGGTAGGCGATGAGCAGTTCTTC
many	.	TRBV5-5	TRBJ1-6	CASSLGRFYNSPLHF	TGTGCCAGCAGCTTGGGACGCTTCTATAATTCACCCCTCCACTTT
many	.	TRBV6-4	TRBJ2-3	CASSDSEGGTDTQYF	TGTGCCAGCAGTGACTCGGAGGGAGGCACAGATACGCAGTATTTT
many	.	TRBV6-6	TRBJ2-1	CASKPEGVPSYNEQFF	TGTGCCAGCAAACCCGAGGGGGTCCCCTCCTACAATGAGCAGTTCTTC
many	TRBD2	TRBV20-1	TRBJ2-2	CSARGGGISGTGELFF	TGCAGTGCTAGAGGCGGGGGGATTTCAGGCACCGGGGAGCTGTTTTTT
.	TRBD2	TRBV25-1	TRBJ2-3	CASAPVGTSGGSTDTQYF	TGTGCCAGCGCGCCGGTCGGGACTAGCGGGGGAAGCACAGATACACAGTATTTT
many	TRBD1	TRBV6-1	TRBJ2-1	CASSEPGQGYNEQFF	TGTGCCAGCAGTGAACCCGGACAGGGGTACAATGAGCAGTTCTTC
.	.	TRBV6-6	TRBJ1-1	CVSSQDFELNTFEAFF	TGTGTCAGCAGCCAGGACTTTGAGTTGAATACATTCGAAGCTTTCTTT
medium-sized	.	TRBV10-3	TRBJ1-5	CAISDRDNQPQHF	TGTGCCATCAGTGACAGGGATAATCAGCCCCAGCATTTT
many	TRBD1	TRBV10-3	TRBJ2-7	CAISELGQVTYEQYF	TGTGCCATCAGTGAGTTGGGACAGGTGACCTACGAGCAGTACTTC
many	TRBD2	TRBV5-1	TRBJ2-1	CASSPGLAGAGNEQFF	TGCGCCAGCAGCCCTGGACTAGCGGGGGCCGGGAATGAGCAGTTCTTC
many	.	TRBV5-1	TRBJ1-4	CASSLDLGEKLFF	TGCGCCAGCAGCTTGGACCTCGGCGAAAAACTGTTTTTT
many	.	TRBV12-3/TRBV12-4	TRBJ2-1	CASSSSFGSYNEQFF	TGTGCCAGCAGTTCCAGCTTTGGCTCCTACAATGAGCAGTTCTTC
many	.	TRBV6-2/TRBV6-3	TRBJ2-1	CASRKMGFREYNEQFF	TGTGCCAGCAGGAAGATGGGGTTTCGGGAATACAATGAGCAGTTCTTC
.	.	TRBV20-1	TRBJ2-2	CSARQINTTELFF	TGCAGTGCAAGACAGATCAACACCACGGAGCTGTTTTTT
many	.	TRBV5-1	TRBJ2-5	CASSPAGGLPQETQYF	TGCGCCAGCAGCCCTGCCGGGGGCCTTCCTCAAGAGACCCAGTACTTC
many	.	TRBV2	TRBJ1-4	CASSDALANEKLFF	TGTGCCAGCAGTGATGCGCTTGCTAATGAAAAACTGTTTTTT
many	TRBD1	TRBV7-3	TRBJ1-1	CASSPTGGGLAFF	TGTGCCAGCAGCCCAACAGGGGGCGGCCTTGCTTTCTTT
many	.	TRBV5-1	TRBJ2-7	CASSPGVDTLTYEQYF	TGCGCCAGCAGCCCGGGGGTAGACACCTTAACCTACGAGCAGTACTTC
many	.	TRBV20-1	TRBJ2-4	CSARDSPGKNIQYF	TGCAGTGCTAGAGATTCACCGGGAAAAAACATTCAGTACTTC
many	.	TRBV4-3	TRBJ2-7	CASSLGLIAYEQYF	TGCGCCAGCAGCCTTGGTCTTATCGCCTACGAGCAGTACTTC